These 15 T cell receptor beta chains were sequenced from one sample in a study of control samples from healthy donors and cancer patients (TCRdb year 2020). Library generation was performed with the immunoSEQ multiplex PCR assay. Held by TCRdb, this immuneACCESS table contains in-frame sequences only and omits some clones. Under half of the omission traces to an unresolved V gene where checked; the cause of the rest is unknown. A total of about 94,000 clones appear in this sample, about nine tenths of them only once. Clones ranked in the top ten supply 3% to 4.5% of the sample. Sequences were obtained from blood. These receptors came from a woman aged 18-29 years in good health.

The table lists this clone with a count of one. V usage is TRBV6-5 and J usage is TRBJ2-5, with D perhaps TRBD1 or TRBD2 (5 bases each). Germline lookup yields CDR1 MNHEY and CDR2 SVGAGI. Trimming removed 2 bases at V and 5 bases at J, with 6 bases between. CDR3 size: 12 residues. The CDR3 here is CASSYEGETQYF. CDR3 in DNA: TGTGCCAGCAGTTACGAGGGGGAGACCCAGTACTTC.

The chain links TRBV24-1 to TRBJ2-7; no clear D. V was clipped by 5 bases and J by 1 base, with 8 bases between them. The CDR3 contains 13 residues. CDR1 and CDR2 from the germline V gene are KGHDR and SFDVKD. Written as DNA, the CDR3 is TGTGCCACCAGTGCACAACAGTCCTACGAGCAGTACTTC. It codes for CATSAQQSYEQYF.

The CDR3, as DNA: TGTGCCAGCAGTGAGGGAGCGGGTAGCACAGATACGCAGTATTTT. Amino acid sequence: CASSEGAGSTDTQYF. The chain combines TRBV6-4 with TRBJ2-3; D is perhaps TRBD2 (6 bases). The V end lost 3 bases, the J end lost 0 bases, and 10 bases lay between the germline ends. Germline V CDR1 and CDR2: MRHNA, SNTAGT. The CDR3 sequence is 15 residues long.

The rearrangement links TRBV5-1 to TRBJ2-7; D may match TRBD1 or TRBD2 (7 bases each). There are 15 residues in the CDR3. V shed 0 bases and J shed 4 bases, with 14 bases lying between them. The germline V gene has CDR1 SGHRS and CDR2 YFSETQ. As DNA, the CDR3 is TGCGCCAGCAGCTTGGTGCAGGGGGGGCCATACGAGCAGTACTTC. Its translation is CASSLVQGGPYEQYF.

The V gene is TRBV9, the J gene TRBJ2-6; D is undetermined. V was shortened by 1 base and J by 0 bases, with 14 bases between the two germline ends. The CDR3 contains 18 residues. The V gene's germline CDR1 is SGDLS and CDR2 YYNGEE. CDR3 amino acids: CASSVSRHSSSGANVLTF. In DNA, the CDR3 is TGTGCCAGCAGCGTATCTCGACACTCGAGCTCTGGGGCCAACGTCCTGACTTTC. The whole variable domain, filled in from reference TRBV9 and TRBJ2-6, reads DSGVTQTPKHLITATGQRVTLRCSPRSGDLSVYWYQQSLDQGLQFLIQYYNGEERAKGNILERFSAQQFPDLHSELNLSSLELGDSALYFCASSVSRHSSSGANVLTFGAGSRLTVL.

The V and J genes are TRBV19 and TRBJ1-1; D is ambiguous. Looked up from germline, CDR1 is LNHDA and CDR2 is SQIVND (reference sequence). CDR3 length: 14 amino acids. The V end lost 5 bases, the J end lost 0 bases, and 10 bases lay between the germline ends. The CDR3 reads CASSWNKLNTEAFF. The CDR3 coding sequence is TGTGCCAGTAGTTGGAACAAATTGAACACTGAAGCTTTCTTT.

V usage is TRBV4-1 and J usage is TRBJ1-1; weak D call: TRBD1 (5 bases). Trimming left V 0 bases short and J 3 bases short, with 20 bases between. In germline, CDR1 is MGHRA, CDR2 YSYEKL. This CDR3 is 18 amino acids long. The CDR3 DNA sequence: TGCGCCAGCAGCCAAGATCCCAGGGTGAGGAGGGTTCACACTGAAGCTTTCTTT. Translation gives CASSQDPRVRRVHTEAFF.

This clone was picked up a small number of times. The V and J genes are TRBV20-1 and TRBJ2-7; perhaps TRBD2 as D (5 bases). The CDR3 is 13 residues long. In germline, CDR1 is DFQATT, CDR2 SNEGSKA (reference sequence). Trimming took off 3 bases at V and 4 bases at J, with 13 bases between the two ends. In DNA form, the CDR3 reads TGCAGTGCTAGTCCGAGAGGGCAGTACGAGCAGTACTTC. It codes for CSASPRGQYEQYF.

The CDR3 is CASSAGDRGYEQYF. The CDR3 coding sequence is TGTGCCAGCAGTGCTGGGGACAGGGGATACGAGCAGTACTTC. The chain joins TRBV2 to TRBJ2-7; 10 bases are shared with TRBD1. The germline V gene has CDR1 SNHLY and CDR2 FYNNEI. CDR3 size: 14 residues. J gave up 4 bases and V 4 bases, and 4 bases lay outside the gene matches.

The chain is built from TRBV12-3 or TRBV12-4 and TRBJ1-5; D unresolved. The CDR3 has 13 amino acids. Trimming removed 8 bases from V and 11 bases from J, with 19 bases in between. The CDR3 here is CASGPDTVKAQHF. Here the CDR3 DNA reads TGTGCCAGCGGGCCCGATACAGTAAAGGCCCAGCATTTT.

This clone was recorded only once. The gene calls are TRBV9 and TRBJ2-1, with D unclear. V was cut by 4 bases and J by 8 bases, with 16 bases left in between. Germline CDR1 and CDR2: SGDLS and YYNGEE. The CDR3 totals 14 residues. The CDR3 region has the DNA TGTGCCAGCAGCCTAGAGGTTAGCCGTGATGAGCAGTTCTTC. This codes for CASSLEVSRDEQFF. The whole variable domain, filled in from reference TRBV9 and TRBJ2-1, reads DSGVTQTPKHLITATGQRVTLRCSPRSGDLSVYWYQQSLDQGLQFLIQYYNGEERAKGNILERFSAQQFPDLHSELNLSSLELGDSALYFCASSLEVSRDEQFFGPGTRLTVL.

The table lists this clone with a count of one. V is TRBV30 and J is TRBJ1-2; 7 nucleotides line up with TRBD1. The CDR3 consists of 15 residues. The V gene end was trimmed by 0 bases and the J gene end by 7 bases; junction bases not matched to a gene: 11. CDR1 and CDR2 from the germline V gene are GTSNPN and SVGIG (reference sequence). In nucleotides, the CDR3 is TGTGCCTGGAGTGTACCTAGTGACAGGGCGGCTGGCTACACCTTC. Its protein product is CAWSVPSDRAAGYTF.

The chain is built from TRBV5-8 and TRBJ2-1, with D hard to call. Germline values: CDR1 SGHTS, CDR2 YDEGEE. This CDR3 contains 17 residues. The V gene lost 3 bases and the J gene lost 7 bases, with 23 bases spanning the gap. The CDR3 DNA is TGTGCCAGCAGCTCTATCCGGGCAAGTACTATTCGGAATGAGCAGTTCTTC. It translates to CASSSIRASTIRNEQFF.

The chain carries TRBV5-6 and TRBJ1-2; D is perhaps TRBD1 (6 bases). Germline-derived CDR1 and CDR2 are SGHDT and YYEEEE. V was trimmed by 1 base and J by 2 bases, leaving 15 bases between them. The CDR3 has 16 residues. CDR3 bases: TGTGCCAGCAGCTTGCTGGGGGCGGACCTGAACTATGGCTACACCTTC. It yields the protein CASSLLGADLNYGYTF.

V usage is TRBV24-1 and J usage is TRBJ2-1; 9 positions match TRBD1. The CDR3 is 15 residues long. J gave up 6 bases and V 6 bases, and 8 bases lay outside the gene matches. Per germline, CDR1 KGHDR and CDR2 SFDVKD. The CDR3, as DNA: TGTGCCACCAGTTCCGGGACAGGGATAGGCAATGAGCAGTTCTTC. Translating it yields CATSSGTGIGNEQFF.